This TCR beta chain was sequenced for a study of CD8 T cells in ankylosing spondylitis. This clonotype was seen a handful of times. What it binds is unknown. General study results and limits: There were earlier reports of some motif variants in reactive arthritis synovial fluid and blood. As reported, disease-linked clones showed significant enrichment in matched ankylosing spondylitis synovial fluid. Disease-linked clones, CD8+, were relatively rare in peripheral blood. Characteristic, it appeared, of ankylosing spondylitis blood was a TCR beta motif of seven or eight highly homologous variants.

This CDR3 has 15 amino acids. Per the germline V gene, CDR1 is LGHDT and CDR2 is YNNKEL (reference sequence). The V segment lost 4 bases and the J segment 8 bases; nucleotides outside the gene matches: 4. Quantitative 5'-RACE with molecular barcodes generated TCR beta libraries. Each CDR3 protein gets one entry after TCRdb re-called the 5' RACE reads with MiXCR. The table records over 200,000 distinct CDR3 sequences, about 17% of them present only once. This clonotype was obtained from a male donor with ankylosing spondylitis. The sample taken for sequencing was blood, either unsorted or a sorted T cell fraction (not recorded which). This chain uses TRBV3-1 with TRBJ2-1; 14 bases agree with TRBD2. CDR3 sequence (DNA): TGTGCCAGCAGCCGACTAGCGGGGGGGCCGGATGAGCAGTTCTTC. This translates into CASSRLAGGPDEQFF.